This T cell receptor beta chain was sequenced in a study of cytomegalovirus exposure and HLA in healthy donors. Findings of the study overall: Within an earlier analysis, most TCR beta V segments proved productive either about 87% or about 30% of the time. As was reported, the classifier diagnosed cytomegalovirus status with high specificity and sensitivity.

Deletions cut 4 bases from V and 3 bases from J, with 17 bases between. Germline CDR1 and CDR2: SGHNT and YYREEE (reference sequence). This CDR3 spans 15 amino acids. Note on this clone: Its antigen is unknown.

PCR primers comprised 60 Vbeta and 13 Jbeta primers. Method: immunoSEQ multiplex PCR; TCRdb's copy keeps in-frame clones and lacks some. The data show fewer than 150,000 clones, with approximately 80% seen just once and roughly 2.5% held by the top ten. Sequences were obtained from PBMCs. The V gene is TRBV5-4, the J gene TRBJ2-7; perhaps TRBD1 as D (6 bases). This receptor was identified in a woman in her thirties or forties in good health and CMV-seropositive. CDR3 sequence reads: CASSQAREGGYEQYF. The CDR3 DNA follows: TGTGCCAGCAGCCAAGCCCGAGAAGGGGGCTACGAGCAGTACTTC.